This TCR beta chain emerged from a study of blood T cell repertoires in COVID-19. Study as a whole: PBMCs, B-cell-depleted T cells, or T cells were the source of the cDNA or gDNA that made up the material.

The authors' processing: Estimates of nucleated cell counts were drawn from the amplification of reference gene primers. Sequenced by immunoSEQ multiplex PCR; TCRdb stores in-frame clones only, minus some. Clonal size and the V and J genes are those of that table, whereas D and trimming came from the DNA. Of about 190,000 clones in the sample, over 80% were seen once. Germline lookup yields CDR1 MNHEY and CDR2 SVGEGT. V gave up 5 bases and J gave up 3 bases; unmatched junction bases: 12. There are 16 residues in the CDR3. Enrollment of patients from Seattle took place during active infection, with longitudinal follow-up.

This chain joins TRBV6-2 or TRBV6-3 and TRBJ2-7; TRBD2 agrees at 8 bases. This clonotype was sampled from a woman aged 55-70 years with COVID-19, enrolled during active disease. Sequencing was performed on peripheral blood. The CDR3 DNA follows: TGTGCCAGCAGTCCATCCCGTAGCGGGACTTACTACGAGCAGTACTTC. This sequence encodes CASSPSRSGTYYEQYF.